The 7 T cell receptor beta chains below all came from one sample that was sequenced in a study of shared clonotypes between healthy human individuals. Repertoires were generated with immunoSEQ multiplex PCR, while TCRdb's copy carries only in-frame clones and drops some. Here the sample spans about 2.4 million clones, roughly 93% being singletons. The sequencing sample was made of naive CD4+ T cells from PBMCs. Subset described: CD45RA+ positively selected. Receptors were obtained from a young man in good health. Some clones in this sample may be carry-over from other donors' samples.

The rearrangement joins TRBV6-1 to TRBJ1-1; D is unresolved. V was shortened by 10 bases and J by 6 bases, with 15 bases between the two germline ends. CDR1 MNHNS and CDR2 SASEGT come from the germline V gene. This CDR3 comprises 12 residues. CDR3 in amino acids: CATMAGVAEAFF. Here the CDR3 DNA reads TGTGCCACCATGGCTGGGGTCGCTGAAGCTTTCTTT.

The V call is TRBV7-9, the J call TRBJ2-7, with TRBD2 as a possible D gene (6 bases). The CDR3 has 13 residues. The V and J ends lost 0 bases and 7 bases respectively, with 10 bases between them. Germline V gene sequence: CDR1 SEHNR, CDR2 FQNEAQ (reference sequence). CDR3 in amino acids: CASSLAVGGEQYF. CDR3 in DNA: TGTGCCAGCAGCTTAGCGGTGGGGGGAGAGCAGTACTTC.

This clone was counted a few times. This chain uses TRBV5-1 with TRBJ1-5; tentative D call: TRBD1 (6 bases). The CDR3 contains 15 residues. Trimming took 4 bases from V and 4 from J, leaving 15 bases between them. CDR1 and CDR2 (germline): SGHRS, YFSETQ. Here the CDR3 DNA reads TGCGCCAGCAGCGATATGCCGGGACAAAATCAGCCCCAGCATTTT. It is translated as CASSDMPGQNQPQHF.

CDR3 region: CAWRGGNYGYTF. The CDR3 nucleotides read TGTGCCTGGAGGGGAGGGAACTATGGCTACACCTTC. The V gene is TRBV30, the J gene TRBJ1-2; D gene unclear. Germline lookup yields CDR1 GTSNPN and CDR2 SVGIG (reference sequence). The CDR3 loop spans 12 amino acids. V was pared by 3 bases and J by 2 bases, with 7 bases between. Full variable domain (missing parts from reference TRBV30 and TRBJ1-2): SQTIHQWPATLVQPVGSPLSLECTVEGTSNPNLYWYRQAAGRGLQLLFYSVGIGQISSEVPQNLSASRPQDRQFILSSKKLLLSDSGFYLCAWRGGNYGYTFGSGTRLTVV.

This rearrangement joins TRBV11-1 to TRBJ1-2, with D unclear. CDR1 is SGHAT and CDR2 is FQDESV in the germline V gene (reference sequence). V lost 6 bases to trimming and J lost 6 bases, with 14 bases between them. The CDR3 contains 13 residues. CDR3 protein: CASSSMPWDGYTF. The DNA for the CDR3 is TGTGCCAGCAGTTCCATGCCATGGGATGGCTACACCTTC.

The chain is built from TRBV6-6 and TRBJ1-1; D might be TRBD1 (5 bases). This CDR3 comprises 14 residues. V lost 6 bases and J lost 1, with 12 bases in between. Germline V lookup: CDR1 MNHNY, CDR2 SVGAGI (reference sequence). This chain's CDR3 is CASSSGGENTEAFF. The DNA of the CDR3 is TGTGCCAGCAGCTCTGGGGGGGAGAACACTGAAGCTTTCTTT.

The V call is TRBV15, the J call TRBJ2-7; D is undetermined. Trimming left V 4 bases short and J 6 bases short, with 7 bases between. The CDR3 sequence is 11 residues long. Germline V CDR1 and CDR2: LNHNV, YYDKDF (reference sequence). Here the CDR3 reads CATSIRTEQYF. In DNA form, the CDR3 reads TGTGCCACCAGCATCCGAACCGAGCAGTACTTC.